This TCR beta chain comes out of a study of shared clonotypes between healthy human individuals. Data came from immunoSEQ multiplex PCR; TCRdb stores just in-frame clones and leaves some out. The sample includes about 1.1 million clones, around 77% of them seen just once. Trimming left V 6 bases short and J 0 bases short, with 15 bases between. The CDR3 extends over 15 amino acids. CDR1 is MNHEY, CDR2 SMNVEV, per germline (reference sequence). The chain links TRBV27 to TRBJ2-7; D might be TRBD1 or TRBD2, each matching 6 bases. This clonotype originated in a man between 18 and 29 years old in good health. Some clones in this sample may be carry-over from other donors' samples. The sequenced sample was memory CD4+ T cells from PBMCs. Subset specified: CD45RA-negative fraction. This CDR3 reads CASRLLRGVSYEQYF. CDR3 coding DNA: TGTGCCAGCAGGCTTCTAAGGGGGGTCTCCTACGAGCAGTACTTC.